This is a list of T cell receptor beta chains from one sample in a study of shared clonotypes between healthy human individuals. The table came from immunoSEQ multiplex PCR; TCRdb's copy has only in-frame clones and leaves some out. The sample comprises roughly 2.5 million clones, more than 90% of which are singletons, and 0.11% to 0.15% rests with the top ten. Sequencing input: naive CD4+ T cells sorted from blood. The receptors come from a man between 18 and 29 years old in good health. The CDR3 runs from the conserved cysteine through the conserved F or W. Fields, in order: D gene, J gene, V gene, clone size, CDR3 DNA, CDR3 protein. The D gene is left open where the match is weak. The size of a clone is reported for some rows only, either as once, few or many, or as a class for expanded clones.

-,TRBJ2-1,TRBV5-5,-,TGTGCCAGCAGCTTGGCCGAGGGGAGTACCTACAATGAGCAGTTCTTC,CASSLAEGSTYNEQFF
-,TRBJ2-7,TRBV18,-,TGTGCCAGCTCACCACTGGGGTCCCACGAGCAGTACTTC,CASSPLGSHEQYF
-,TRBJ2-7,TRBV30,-,TGTGCCTGGAGGGGCGCCTTGAGCTCCTACGAGCAGTACTTC,CAWRGALSSYEQYF
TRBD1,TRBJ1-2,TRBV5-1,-,TGCGCCAGCAGCGCGGGACAGGGACAAAGGGACTATGGCTACACCTTC,CASSAGQGQRDYGYTF
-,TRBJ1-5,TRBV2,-,TGTGCCAGCAGTGAAGGGCAGGTCGGCAATCAGCCCCAGCATTTT,CASSEGQVGNQPQHF
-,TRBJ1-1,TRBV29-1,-,TGCAGCGTTCCGTCGCTGGTAATGAACACTGAAGCTTTCTTT,CSVPSLVMNTEAFF
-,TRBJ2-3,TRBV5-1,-,TGCGCCAGCAGCTTGGGGACTACCCTCTCCACAGATACGCAGTATTTT,CASSLGTTLSTDTQYF
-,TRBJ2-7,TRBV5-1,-,TGCGCCAGCAGCTCCGGCAGGGAAAGAGTGGAGCAGTACTTC,CASSSGRERVEQYF
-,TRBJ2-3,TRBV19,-,TGTGCCAGTAGTTTTTCCGTGGGACTTACCGCCACAGATACGCAGTATTTT,CASSFSVGLTATDTQYF
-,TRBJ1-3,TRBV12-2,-,TGTGCAAGTCGCTTAGCTCCGGGACAGGGTGGAAACACCATATATTTT,CASRLAPGQGGNTIYF
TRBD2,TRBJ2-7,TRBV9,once,TGTGCCAGCAGCGTAGAGGGAGCGGGAGGGTCCGAGCAGTACTTC,CASSVEGAGGSEQYF
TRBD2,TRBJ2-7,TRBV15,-,TGTGCCACCAGCGGTACTCTAGCGGGGGGTTCCTACGAGCAGTACTTC,CATSGTLAGGSYEQYF
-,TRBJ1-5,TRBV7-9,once,TGTGCCAGCAGCTTAGGCGGGGGGAGAGGCAATCAGCCCCAGCATTTT,CASSLGGGRGNQPQHF
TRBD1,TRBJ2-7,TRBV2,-,TGTGCCAGCAGTGTGGGACAGGCTACTTACGAGCAGTACTTC,CASSVGQATYEQYF
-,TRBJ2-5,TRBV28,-,TGTGCCAGCAGTTTATATCTTGGACAGCAGGAGACCCAGTACTTC,CASSLYLGQQETQYF
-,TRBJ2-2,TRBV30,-,TGTGCCTGGAACCGGGCCGCCACCGGGGAGCTGTTTTTT,CAWNRAATGELFF
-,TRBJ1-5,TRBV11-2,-,TGTGCCAGCAGCCAAGGGGGGGGGCCCCAGCATTTT,CASSQGGGPQHF
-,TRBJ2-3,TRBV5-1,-,TGCGCCAGCAGCTTGGCTGGGCGGGGATACACAGATACGCAGTATTTT,CASSLAGRGYTDTQYF
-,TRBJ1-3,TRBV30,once,TGTGCCTGGAGTGAAGGGAAATACACTGGAAACACCATATATTTT,CAWSEGKYTGNTIYF
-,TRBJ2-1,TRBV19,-,TGTGCCAGTAGTACCCCCCCGGCTGAGCAGTTCTTC,CASSTPPAEQFF
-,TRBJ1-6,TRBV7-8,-,TGTGCCAGCAGCTTATCACAGATCTATAATTCACCCCTCCACTTT,CASSLSQIYNSPLHF
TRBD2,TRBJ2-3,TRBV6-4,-,TGTGCCAGCAGCGTAGTGTGGACTAGCGGGAGGGATACGCAGTATTTT,CASSVVWTSGRDTQYF
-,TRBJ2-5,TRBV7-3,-,TGTGCCAGCAGCTTGGGCCAGAACCTTGGGGCCCAGTACTTC,CASSLGQNLGAQYF
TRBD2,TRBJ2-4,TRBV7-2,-,TGTGCCAGCAGCTCCCCCGGGGGGAGCATTCAGTACTTC,CASSSPGGSIQYF